Sequencing of this T cell receptor (beta chain) was carried out in a study of T cell responses to AZD1222 COVID-19 vaccine. Assay used: immunoSEQ multiplex PCR; TCRdb lists only in-frame clones, some missing. The table lists 150,000 to 200,000 clones, approximately 90% of them singletons. It was second doses at about 4 or about 12 weeks that were pooled. This sequence originates from an adult who received the AZD1222 COVID-19 vaccine. The material sequenced was peripheral blood, taken 28 days after the second AZD1222 dose.

The CDR3, as DNA: TGTGCCACCAGTGATCTAAATGGGCAGGGGTCCTACGAGCAGTACTTC. Its translation: CATSDLNGQGSYEQYF. The chain couples TRBV24-1 to TRBJ2-7, with TRBD1 as a possible D gene (6 bases). Germline V lookup: CDR1 KGHDR, CDR2 SFDVKD. This CDR3 comprises 16 residues. Trimming took 3 bases from V and 1 from J, leaving 15 bases between them.